What follows are 30 T cell receptor beta chains derived from one specimen sequenced in a study of PD-L1 blockade in urothelial cancer. Produced via immunoSEQ multiplex PCR; TCRdb's table is partial and in-frame only. This sample has around 50,000 clones, with roughly 82% found just once. Time point here: pretreatment peripheral blood. This specimen consisted of PBMCs, obtained around atezolizumab (anti-PD-L1) treatment. The receptor source for this set is a man in his fifties with urothelial cancer.

This chain joins TRBV28 and TRBJ2-2, with D perhaps matching TRBD2 (5 bases). Per the germline V gene, CDR1 is MDHEN and CDR2 is SYDVKM. Trimming took off 3 bases at V and 4 bases at J, with 12 bases between the two ends. The CDR3 length is 15 residues. DNA of the CDR3: TGTGCCAGCAGTTTGAAGCGGCTTAGCACCGGGGAGCTGTTTTTT. It translates to CASSLKRLSTGELFF.

This clone has more than one count but fewer than ten. The chain recombines TRBV6-5 with TRBJ1-5; D ambiguous. The germline CDR1 and CDR2 sequences are MNHEY and SVGAGI. V was shortened by 7 bases and J by 2 bases, with 15 bases between the two germline ends. This CDR3 has 15 amino acids. CDR3 region: CASTPSKGGNQPQHF. The CDR3 bases are TGTGCCAGCACCCCGTCGAAGGGAGGCAATCAGCCCCAGCATTTT.

The CDR3 nucleotides read TGTGCCAGTACCGGGGGGACAGGGATCCCCACCGGGGAGCTGTTTTTT. Protein sequence: CASTGGTGIPTGELFF. The rearrangement links TRBV19 to TRBJ2-2, with TRBD1 identical over 9 bases. The V segment lost 7 bases and the J segment 4 bases; nucleotides outside the gene matches: 10. This CDR3 region has 16 residues. Germline assignment: CDR1 LNHDA and CDR2 SQIVND (reference sequence).

V usage is TRBV7-9 and J usage is TRBJ1-1; D perhaps matches TRBD1 (5 bases). Germline V gene sequence: CDR1 SEHNR, CDR2 FQNEAQ (reference sequence). The CDR3 sequence is 15 residues long. The V gene lost 0 bases and the J gene lost 5 bases, with 13 bases spanning the gap. CDR3 protein: CASSLALGPGTEAFF. As DNA, the CDR3 is TGTGCCAGCAGCTTAGCGCTTGGCCCAGGGACTGAAGCTTTCTTT. Filled out from reference TRBV7-9 and TRBJ1-1, the complete variable domain reads DTGVSQNPRHKITKRGQNVTFRCDPISEHNRLYWYRQTLGQGPEFLTYFQNEAQLEKSRLLSDRFSAERPKGSFSTLEIQRTEQGDSAMYLCASSLALGPGTEAFFGQGTRLTVV.

The chain links TRBV5-1 to TRBJ1-1; D possibly corresponds to TRBD1 (5 bases). Trimming pared 2 bases from V and 2 bases from J, leaving 10 bases between. The CDR3 is 14 amino acids. CDR1 and CDR2 from the germline V gene are SGHRS and YFSETQ. Here the CDR3 DNA reads TGCGCCAGCAGCTTAATGGGGCTTAACACTGAAGCTTTCTTT. This translates into CASSLMGLNTEAFF.

J is TRBJ2-4 and V is TRBV30, with 7 bases identical to TRBD2. Losses at the gene ends were 0 bases for V and 4 bases for J; bases not matched to a gene: 3. The CDR3 is 14 residues long. The germline V gene encodes CDR1 GTSNPN and CDR2 SVGIG (reference sequence). In DNA form, the CDR3 reads TGTGCCTGGAGTGTGGGAGGGGATAAAAACATTCAGTACTTC. Translated: CAWSVGGDKNIQYF.

J is TRBJ2-7 and V is TRBV5-1, with 12 bases matching TRBD1. Germline trimming cut 4 bases from V and 3 bases from J; bases unmatched to any gene: 8. The CDR3 has 16 residues. CDR1 is SGHRS, CDR2 YFSETQ, per germline. DNA for the CDR3: TGCGCCAGCAGCGGTTCCGGGACAGGGGGCTACTACGAGCAGTACTTC. Its translation is CASSGSGTGGYYEQYF. The full variable domain, in which reference TRBV5-1 and TRBJ2-7 provide the parts outside the CDR3, is KAGVTQTPRYLIKTRGQQVTLSCSPISGHRSVSWYQQTPGQGLQFLFEYFSETQRNKGNFPGRFSGRQFSNSRSEMNVSTLELGDSALYLCASSGSGTGGYYEQYFGPGTRLTVT.

V usage is TRBV5-5 and J usage is TRBJ2-2, with 9 bases identical to TRBD2. J gave up 1 base and V 3 bases, and 4 bases lay outside the gene matches. In germline, CDR1 is SGHKS, CDR2 YYEKEE (reference sequence). This CDR3 spans 16 amino acids. CDR3 sequence (DNA): TGTGCCAGCAGCTCTCTAGCGGGGTTGAACACCGGGGAGCTGTTTTTT. Its protein is CASSSLAGLNTGELFF.

The V and J genes are TRBV18 and TRBJ2-1, with D perhaps matching TRBD1 (5 bases). From germline, CDR1 is KGHSH and CDR2 LQKENI. The CDR3 covers 16 residues. V dropped 0 bases and J dropped 7 bases, with 16 bases sitting between them. This CDR3 reads CASSPPRSLKGNEQFF. For the CDR3, the DNA is TGTGCCAGCTCACCACCGCGCAGTCTCAAGGGGAATGAGCAGTTCTTC.

This clone was detected only once. This chain links TRBV9 with TRBJ2-1; 10 nucleotides line up with TRBD2. The CDR3 totals 16 residues. CDR1 SGDLS and CDR2 YYNGEE come from the germline V gene. V lost 4 bases to trimming and J lost 3 bases; unmatched junction nucleotides: 7. The CDR3 nucleotides are TGTGCCAGCAGCTTTAGGACTAGCGGCTTCTACAATGAGCAGTTCTTC. This gives the protein CASSFRTSGFYNEQFF.

The J gene is TRBJ1-2, the V gene TRBV30; the D is unclear. V dropped 1 base and J dropped 3 bases, with 6 bases sitting between them. The CDR3 runs to 12 residues. CDR1 is GTSNPN and CDR2 is SVGIG in the germline V gene (reference sequence). The CDR3 sequence: CAWSDRDYGYTF. The CDR3 nucleotides read TGTGCCTGGAGTGACCGGGACTATGGCTACACCTTC.

J is TRBJ1-2 and V is TRBV11-3; 9 bases line up with TRBD1. Germline CDR1 reads SGHNT; CDR2 reads YENEEA. J lost 7 bases, V lost 5 bases, and 8 bases had no gene match. The CDR3 has 14 residues. The CDR3 DNA sequence: TGTGCCAGCAGCCCTCCGGGACAGGGCGGTGGCTACACCTTC. Translating it yields CASSPPGQGGGYTF.

The chain has TRBV2 and TRBJ2-1; D might be TRBD2 (7 bases). CDR1 SNHLY and CDR2 FYNNEI come from the germline V gene. Trimming shortened V by 3 bases and J by 6 bases, and 15 bases separated the two germline ends. The length of the CDR3 is 15 residues. CDR3 residues: CASSDMRGGGNEQFF. The DNA of the CDR3 is TGTGCCAGCAGTGATATGAGGGGGGGCGGCAATGAGCAGTTCTTC. The full variable domain, with the rest looked up from reference TRBV2 and TRBJ2-1, is EPEVTQTPSHQVTQMGQEVILRCVPISNHLYFYWYRQILGQKVEFLVSFYNNEISEKSEIFDDQFSVERPDGSNFTLKIRSTKLEDSAMYFCASSDMRGGGNEQFFGPGTRLTVL.

This clone was counted only a few times. The V and J genes are TRBV14 and TRBJ2-4; TRBD1 might be the D (6 bases). The germline V and J ends were trimmed by 1 base and 3 bases, with 10 bases remaining between them. Germline V CDR1 and CDR2: SGHDN, FVKESK. The CDR3 length is 15 residues. DNA of the CDR3: TGTGCCAGCAGCCAAGGGGGGCCCTACAAAAACATTCAGTACTTC. Protein sequence: CASSQGGPYKNIQYF.

J is TRBJ2-5 and V is TRBV5-1; 8 bases match TRBD2. The CDR3 extends over 13 amino acids. CDR1 is SGHRS and CDR2 is YFSETQ in the germline V gene. Unmatched junction bases numbered 5, after V lost 7 bases and J lost 3 bases. The CDR3 bases are TGCGCCAGCCAATTCGGGGGGGAAGAGACCCAGTACTTC. The encoded protein is CASQFGGEETQYF.

The chain links TRBV6-5 to TRBJ1-5; D possibly corresponds to TRBD1 (6 bases). Per the germline V gene, CDR1 is MNHEY and CDR2 is SVGAGI. V lost 1 base to trimming and J lost 2 bases, with 9 bases between them. The CDR3 consists of 15 residues. The CDR3 protein is CASSYLAGGNQPQHF. The CDR3 DNA reads as TGTGCCAGCAGTTACTTGGCAGGGGGCAATCAGCCCCAGCATTTT.

This clone was observed a single time. The chain is built from TRBV6-6 and TRBJ1-2; possibly TRBD1 for D (5 bases). The CDR3 spans 13 residues. CDR1 MNHNY and CDR2 SVGAGI come from the germline V gene (reference sequence). V lost 10 bases to trimming and J lost 8 bases, with 20 bases between them. The CDR3 is CAIERDGMSGYTF. CDR3 nucleotides: TGTGCCATAGAGCGGGACGGGATGTCGGGCTACACCTTC.

The gene calls are TRBV19 and TRBJ1-5; D remains unclear. This CDR3 comprises 13 residues. Between the trimmed V and J ends, which lost 3 bases and 3 bases, there was a span of 6 bases. CDR1 is LNHDA, CDR2 SQIVND, per germline (reference sequence). The DNA of the CDR3 is TGTGCCAGTAGTATTATAGTCAATCAGCCCCAGCATTTT. Translated, it gives CASSIIVNQPQHF.

This clone occurred once. V and J are TRBV15 and TRBJ2-5; 14 bases are shared with TRBD2. This CDR3 comprises 18 residues. Per the germline V gene, CDR1 is LNHNV and CDR2 is YYDKDF (reference sequence). With V trimmed by 4 bases and J by 0 bases, 7 bases remained unmatched. CDR3 sequence reads: CATSTGTSGGLYQETQYF. The DNA for the CDR3 is TGTGCCACCAGCACTGGGACTAGCGGGGGCCTGTACCAAGAGACCCAGTACTTC.

The sample holds one count of this clone. The J gene is TRBJ2-1, the V gene TRBV14; D possibly corresponds to TRBD1 (5 bases). The CDR3 has 15 amino acids. Germline CDR1 and CDR2: SGHDN and FVKESK. Trimming left V 3 bases short and J 1 base short, with 10 bases between. DNA for the CDR3: TGTGCCAGCAGCCAGGGGCAGAGTTCCTACAATGAGCAGTTCTTC. Translation gives CASSQGQSSYNEQFF. Based on the CDR3 plus reference TRBV14 and TRBJ2-1, the full variable domain is EAGVTQFPSHSVIEKGQTVTLRCDPISGHDNLYWYRRVMGKEIKFLLHFVKESKQDESGMPNNRFLAERTGGTYSTLKVQPAELEDSGVYFCASSQGQSSYNEQFFGPGTRLTVL.

The chain has TRBV27 and TRBJ1-1; 8 positions match TRBD1. The germline V gene has CDR1 MNHEY and CDR2 SMNVEV (reference sequence). This CDR3 comprises 13 residues. The V segment lost 6 bases and the J segment 5 bases; nucleotides outside the gene matches: 5. CDR3 DNA sequence: TGTGCCAGCAGGGACAGGGCCAGGACTGAAGCTTTCTTT. It translates to CASRDRARTEAFF.

J is TRBJ2-2 and V is TRBV6-4; 10 positions match TRBD1. This CDR3 contains 17 residues. The J segment lost 1 base and the V segment lost 6 bases, leaving 8 bases of the junction unmatched. Germline V lookup: CDR1 MRHNA, CDR2 SNTAGT. The CDR3 spells CASSRDRGLKNTGELFF. Here the CDR3 DNA reads TGTGCCAGCAGCCGGGACAGGGGCCTTAAGAACACCGGGGAGCTGTTTTTT.

This chain links TRBV9 with TRBJ2-1; tentatively, D is TRBD2 (7 bases). With 3 bases removed from V and 6 bases from J, the gap between germline ends came to 19 bases. This CDR3 spans 16 amino acids. Germline V CDR1 and CDR2: SGDLS, YYNGEE. The CDR3 sequence: CASSALGGLPSNEQFF. The CDR3 DNA follows: TGTGCCAGCAGCGCCCTAGGGGGACTACCTTCCAATGAGCAGTTCTTC.

The V and J genes are TRBV18 and TRBJ2-2; D may be TRBD1 (7 bases). Deletions cut 6 bases from V and 4 bases from J, with 15 bases between. The CDR3 runs to 15 residues. Germline V gives CDR1 KGHSH, CDR2 LQKENI. For the CDR3, the DNA is TGTGCCAGCTCGGTGCTTCAGGGGGGCACCGGGGAGCTGTTTTTT. Encoded protein: CASSVLQGGTGELFF.

The gene calls are TRBV5-4 and TRBJ2-3, with D uncertain. Germline-derived CDR1 and CDR2 are SGHNT and YYREEE (reference sequence). The CDR3 has 15 residues. V was cut by 1 base and J by 1 base, with 10 bases left in between. The CDR3, as DNA: TGTGCCAGCAGCTTGATGATGAGCGGCACAGATACGCAGTATTTT. Translated: CASSLMMSGTDTQYF.

V usage is TRBV6-5 and J usage is TRBJ1-5; TRBD1 matches 7 bases. Germline CDR1 is MNHEY and CDR2 is SVGAGI. Trimming cost V 6 bases and J 4 bases; bases outside gene matches: 6. The CDR3 runs to 14 residues. CDR3 residues: CASRTLTGNQPQHF. CDR3 nucleotide sequence: TGTGCCAGCAGGACCCTGACAGGGAATCAGCCCCAGCATTTT.

The rearrangement joins TRBV7-3 to TRBJ2-2, with 8 bases lining up with TRBD1. The germline V gene has CDR1 SGHTA and CDR2 FQGTGA. J was trimmed by 1 base and V by 3 bases; bases with no gene match: 1. The CDR3 has 15 residues. CDR3 region: CASSFDRGNTGELFF. Here the CDR3 DNA reads TGTGCCAGCAGCTTTGACAGGGGGAACACCGGGGAGCTGTTTTTT.

This chain links TRBV9 with TRBJ2-7, with D perhaps matching TRBD1 (6 bases). V lost 2 bases and J 5 bases, leaving 14 bases between the germline ends. Germline CDR1 is SGDLS and CDR2 is YYNGEE. There are 14 residues in the CDR3. The CDR3 coding sequence is TGTGCCAGCAGCGTGGGGCAGGGGAAGAACGAGCAGTACTTC. It translates to CASSVGQGKNEQYF.

This rearrangement joins TRBV30 to TRBJ1-1; D ambiguous. This CDR3 has 12 residues. Germline loops: CDR1 GTSNPN, CDR2 SVGIG (reference sequence). V gave up 4 bases and J gave up 7 bases, with 13 bases separating them. The CDR3 spells CAWTPRSGEAFF. DNA of the CDR3: TGTGCCTGGACCCCCCGCTCGGGTGAAGCTTTCTTT.

The chain has TRBV19 and TRBJ1-5; a weak D match, TRBD1 (6 bases). Germline values: CDR1 LNHDA, CDR2 SQIVND (reference sequence). V dropped 10 bases and J dropped 6 bases, with 16 bases sitting between them. CDR3 length: 13 amino acids. This CDR3 is CAIGGAGPQPQHF. Written as DNA, the CDR3 is TGTGCCATAGGGGGGGCAGGGCCTCAGCCCCAGCATTTT.